This TCR beta chain stems from a study of cytomegalovirus exposure and HLA in healthy donors. This clone was seen only a few times. What it recognizes is unknown. The primer mix had 60 Vbeta and 13 Jbeta primers. Sequenced by immunoSEQ multiplex PCR; TCRdb stores in-frame clones only, minus some. The profile shows some 140,000 clones, over 65% of them singletons. Whole-study findings and limits: Analysis was performed later, and it showed HLA-associated TCR beta chains to be more clonally expanded than equally common others.

Germline V gene data show CDR1 as ENHRY and CDR2 as SYGVKD. With V trimmed by 11 bases and J by 4 bases, 7 bases remained unmatched. CDR3 length equals 13 residues. The receptor was derived from a female donor in good health and CMV-seropositive. The chain combines TRBV10-3 with TRBJ1-5, with TRBD1 identical over 8 bases. Sequencing input: PBMCs. The CDR3 region is CAVGTGGNQPQHF. The DNA for the CDR3 is TGTGCCGTTGGGACAGGCGGGAATCAGCCCCAGCATTTT.